Below are 7 T cell receptor beta chains sequenced from a single sample in a study of Graves' ophthalmopathy and Graves' hyperthyroidism. CDR3 regions of TCR beta were amplified from RNA transcripts. An initial RT-PCR round employing HTBI primers preceded a second-round multiplex PCR. TCRdb re-analysed the multiplex PCR reads in MiXCR, keeping a single row per CDR3 protein. The sample lists 240,000 or so distinct CDR3 sequences, 45% occurring once. Material: peripheral blood. All receptors come from an adult man with Graves' ophthalmopathy.

Turning to this clonotype: An end of the junction differs from the germline gene, which may be a read error. V gene TRBV6-4 combines with J gene TRBJ2-7; the D call may be TRBD1 or TRBD2 (5 bases each). The CDR3 totals 13 residues. Per germline, CDR1 MRHNA and CDR2 SNTAGT. The CDR3 DNA follows: TGTGCCAGCGGTGAGCCAGGGACCAACGAGCAGTACTTC. It translates to CASGEPGTNEQYF.

A few counts support this clonotype. The chain couples TRBV13 to TRBJ2-7; D perhaps matches TRBD2 (7 bases). From germline, CDR1 is PRHDT and CDR2 FYEKMQ (reference sequence). Trimming removed 1 base from V and 2 bases from J, with 12 bases in between. The CDR3 spans 15 residues. In DNA form, the CDR3 reads TGTGCCAGCAGCTTAGTGGGAGGGGGGCCCTACGAGCAGTACTTC. Translation gives CASSLVGGGPYEQYF.

There are many counts of this clonotype. The gene calls are TRBV29-1 and TRBJ2-5, with 10 positions matching TRBD1. From germline, CDR1 is SQVTM and CDR2 ANQGSEA. The J segment lost 2 bases and the V segment lost 4 bases, leaving 4 bases of the junction unmatched. This CDR3 spans 14 amino acids. CDR3 sequence reads: CSVVRTGGQETQYF. In DNA form, the CDR3 reads TGCAGCGTTGTTCGGACAGGGGGTCAAGAGACCCAGTACTTC.

The gene calls are TRBV7-2 and TRBJ2-5, with TRBD1 matching 7 bases. The J segment lost 1 base and the V segment lost 6 bases, leaving 5 bases of the junction unmatched. The CDR3 is 14 residues long. The V gene's germline CDR1 is SGHTA and CDR2 FQGNSA. CDR3 region: CASSQYRGQETQYF. CDR3 sequence (DNA): TGTGCCAGCAGTCAATACAGGGGCCAAGAGACCCAGTACTTC.

This clonotype has a single count. V and J are TRBV10-2 and TRBJ2-5; TRBD1 might be the D (5 bases). This CDR3 has 15 amino acids. Germline V gene sequence: CDR1 WSHSY, CDR2 SAAADI. V lost 2 bases and J lost 4, with 14 bases in between. The CDR3 here is CASSEDGGAGETQYF. The CDR3 DNA sequence: TGCGCCAGCAGTGAGGATGGTGGGGCAGGAGAGACCCAGTACTTC.

This chain links TRBV6-4 with TRBJ1-1, with D perhaps TRBD1 (5 bases). This CDR3 is built from 16 residues. Germline V gene sequence: CDR1 MRHNA, CDR2 SNTAGT. Trimming took 8 bases from V and 0 from J, leaving 19 bases between them. For the CDR3, the DNA is TGTGCCAGCGCGGCCAGGGCAAAAGGAGTGAACACTGAAGCTTTCTTT. This gives the protein CASAARAKGVNTEAFF.

This clonotype was counted only a few times. This chain links TRBV20-1 with TRBJ2-5; D remains unclear. The germline CDR1 and CDR2 sequences are DFQATT and SNEGSKA (reference sequence). The CDR3 sequence is 14 residues long. Trimming pared 5 bases from V and 2 bases from J, leaving 15 bases between. The CDR3 nucleotides read TGCAGTGCTCCGGATGAAGCAGAACAAGAGACCCAGTACTTC. Protein: CSAPDEAEQETQYF.